The next 21 T cell receptor beta chains were all read from a single sample in a study of OX40 agonist ivuxolimab in advanced cancers. The library was obtained by the immunoSEQ multiplex PCR assay. TCRdb re-hosts the immuneACCESS table, in-frame sequences only. Its copies lack some clones; in the studies checked, an unresolved V gene accounts for under half of them, and the cause for the rest is not known. Within this sample are fewer than 95,000 clones, with around 80% of them counted one time only. The biggest ten clones account for 0.4% to 0.5% of the sample. This specimen was CD4+ or CD8+ T cells sorted from blood, taken in a trial of the OX40 agonist ivuxolimab. All receptors derive from an adult with an advanced solid tumor such as melanoma, head and neck, liver or kidney cancer.

The chain joins TRBV6-1 to TRBJ1-1; possibly TRBD1 for D (5 bases). The germline V gene has CDR1 MNHNS and CDR2 SASEGT. The CDR3 covers 14 residues. V was shortened by 6 bases and J by 0 bases, with 11 bases between the two germline ends. The DNA of the CDR3 is TGTGCCAGCAGGGGGGAGAGTATGAACACTGAAGCTTTCTTT. Its protein product is CASRGESMNTEAFF.

The chain carries TRBV9 and TRBJ2-5, with D possibly matching TRBD2 (5 bases). The CDR3 has 12 residues. From germline, CDR1 is SGDLS and CDR2 YYNGEE. Trimming cost V 3 bases and J 10 bases, with 13 bases left between them. Here the CDR3 DNA reads TGTGCCAGCAGCGACACCCATGGGAGCCAGTACTTC. Translating gives CASSDTHGSQYF.

The chain couples TRBV27 to TRBJ1-4; 12 nucleotides match TRBD1. The V gene end was trimmed by 5 bases and the J gene end by 6 bases; junction bases not matched to a gene: 7. The CDR3 loop spans 16 amino acids. Germline assignment: CDR1 MNHEY and CDR2 SMNVEV (reference sequence). The CDR3 nucleotides are TGTGCCAGCAGTCTGTATGGGACAGGGGGCGATGAAAAACTGTTTTTT. Residues: CASSLYGTGGDEKLFF.

This chain uses TRBV19 with TRBJ2-5; D call uncertain. Germline CDR1 LNHDA, CDR2 SQIVND (reference sequence). V lost 2 bases and J lost 6, with 10 bases in between. The CDR3 sequence is 13 residues long. The DNA for the CDR3 is TGTGCCAGTAGTATAACCCAAAAAAAGACCCAGTACTTC. Amino acids: CASSITQKKTQYF.

CDR3 in DNA: TGTGCCAGCAGCTTCTGGCGGGCGGGCGAAGAGACCCAGTACTTC. Translation: CASSFWRAGEETQYF. The V gene is TRBV7-9, the J gene TRBJ2-5; TRBD2 is a possible D gene (5 bases). V was cut by 3 bases and J by 3 bases, with 14 bases left in between. The germline V gene has CDR1 SEHNR and CDR2 FQNEAQ (reference sequence). This CDR3 comprises 15 residues.

This clone was observed once. The V and J genes are TRBV25-1 and TRBJ1-5, with D maybe TRBD1 (5 bases). The CDR3 contains 13 residues. Germline V CDR1 and CDR2: MGHDK, SYGVNS. V gave up 6 bases and J gave up 0 bases, with 6 bases separating them. CDR3 in DNA: TGTGCCAGCAGGGGGCCTAGCAATCAGCCCCAGCATTTT. It specifies CASRGPSNQPQHF.

V gene TRBV6-6 combines with J gene TRBJ2-1; D possibly corresponds to TRBD2 (6 bases). The CDR3 is 14 residues long. Trimming removed 7 bases from V and 8 bases from J, with 18 bases in between. Per the germline V gene, CDR1 is MNHNY and CDR2 is SVGAGI (reference sequence). DNA for the CDR3: TGTGCCAGCACCCCAGGCGGGGCCATCTATGAGCAGTTCTTC. As protein: CASTPGGAIYEQFF.

The chain uses TRBV6-6 and TRBJ2-7; 7 bases fit TRBD2. The germline V gene encodes CDR1 MNHNY and CDR2 SVGAGI (reference sequence). After removal of 4 bases from V and 7 bases from J, the junction contained 10 bases not matched to a gene. There are 14 residues in the CDR3. CDR3 sequence: CASSFTRDYVEQYF. The DNA of the CDR3 is TGTGCCAGCAGTTTCACTCGGGACTACGTAGAGCAGTACTTC.

In nucleotides, the CDR3 is TGTGCCAGCAGGCGTAACTCTGGGGCCAACGTCCTGACTTTC. This sequence encodes CASRRNSGANVLTF. The gene calls are TRBV5-4 and TRBJ2-6, with D unclear. V was clipped by 5 bases and J by 0 bases, with 6 bases between them. CDR1 and CDR2 (germline): SGHNT, YYREEE (reference sequence). The length of the CDR3 is 14 residues.

The genes are TRBV2 and TRBJ2-5; 13 bases line up with TRBD2. With V trimmed by 8 bases and J by 4 bases, 7 bases remained unmatched. There are 15 residues in the CDR3. Germline CDR1 reads SNHLY; CDR2 reads FYNNEI. CDR3 nucleotide sequence: TGTGCCAGCGGACTAGCGGGAGTTAGAGGAGAGACCCAGTACTTC. Translating it yields CASGLAGVRGETQYF.

The V gene is TRBV19, the J gene TRBJ2-5, with 8 bases that match TRBD2. V gave up 3 bases and J gave up 5 bases; unmatched junction bases: 5. CDR1 LNHDA and CDR2 SQIVND come from the germline V gene (reference sequence). This CDR3 region has 14 residues. The CDR3 DNA follows: TGTGCCAGTAGTATTCGGACTAGCTCTGAGACCCAGTACTTC. It encodes CASSIRTSSETQYF.

The chain combines TRBV19 with TRBJ1-1, with 10 bases fitting TRBD1. In germline, CDR1 is LNHDA, CDR2 SQIVND (reference sequence). The CDR3 is made up of 17 amino acids. Trimming cost V 3 bases and J 1 base; bases outside gene matches: 8. This CDR3 is CASSMAPWTGGNTEAFF. For the CDR3, the DNA is TGTGCCAGTAGTATGGCCCCATGGACAGGGGGGAACACTGAAGCTTTCTTT.

This clone was picked up one time. V gene TRBV18 combines with J gene TRBJ2-7; D is perhaps TRBD1 (6 bases). Germline-derived CDR1 and CDR2 are KGHSH and LQKENI. V lost 3 bases to trimming and J lost 5 bases, with 11 bases between them. The CDR3 extends over 13 amino acids. The CDR3 reads CASSPAQGDEQYV. The CDR3 nucleotides are TGTGCCAGCTCACCGGCACAGGGCGACGAGCAGTACGTC.

The rearrangement joins TRBV7-6 to TRBJ2-5; 8 bases are a match to TRBD2. V dropped 7 bases and J dropped 3; count of bases not matched to a gene: 7. CDR1 SGHVS and CDR2 FNYEAQ come from the germline V gene. The CDR3 runs 14 residues. As DNA, the CDR3 is TGTGCCAGCACCCGACTAGCGCTTAAAGAGACCCAGTACTTC. This sequence encodes CASTRLALKETQYF.

The chain links TRBV4-1 to TRBJ1-2; 7 nucleotides agree with TRBD1. This CDR3 region has 13 residues. Germline V gene data show CDR1 as MGHRA and CDR2 as YSYEKL. Trimming at V came to 3 bases and at J to 4 bases, leaving 2 bases not matched to a gene. The CDR3 region has the DNA TGCGCCAGCAGCCAGCAGGGGGTCTATGGCTACACCTTC. Amino acid sequence: CASSQQGVYGYTF.

The chain employs TRBV10-3 and TRBJ2-4; D uncertain. In germline, CDR1 is ENHRY, CDR2 SYGVKD. The CDR3 spans 11 residues. Trimming removed 3 bases at V and 9 bases at J, with 6 bases between. The CDR3 loop is CAISDLAIQYF. In nucleotides, the CDR3 is TGTGCCATCAGTGACCTGGCCATTCAGTACTTC.

The chain joins TRBV6-6 to TRBJ1-5; 7 nucleotides align to TRBD1. CDR3 length: 16 amino acids. Germline trimming cut 0 bases from V and 9 bases from J; bases unmatched to any gene: 11. CDR1 MNHNY and CDR2 SVGAGI come from the germline V gene (reference sequence). CDR3 bases: TGTGCCAGCAGTTACTCGAGTGGACAGGCCCCCAGGCCCCAGCATTTT. Its protein is CASSYSSGQAPRPQHF.

The chain recombines TRBV6-5 with TRBJ2-6, with D unresolved. The length of the CDR3 is 15 residues. Germline lookup yields CDR1 MNHEY and CDR2 SVGAGI. Trimming pared 4 bases from V and 0 bases from J, leaving 7 bases between. The CDR3 loop reads CASSSDRSGANVLTF. The CDR3 DNA follows: TGTGCCAGCAGTTCGGACCGCTCTGGGGCCAACGTCCTGACTTTC.

The chain combines TRBV28 with TRBJ1-1; a weak D match, TRBD1 (6 bases). CDR1 and CDR2 (germline): MDHEN, SYDVKM. Trimming took 2 bases from V and 4 from J, leaving 17 bases between them. The CDR3 consists of 16 residues. The CDR3 is CASSLPRGRVSTEAFF. Written as DNA, the CDR3 is TGTGCCAGCAGTTTACCCCGGGGGCGGGTAAGCACTGAAGCTTTCTTT.

In DNA form, the CDR3 reads TGTGCCAGCAGCGCGGACAGGGGTTACGAGCAGTACTTC. Amino acid sequence: CASSADRGYEQYF. The rearrangement joins TRBV7-3 to TRBJ2-7, with 9 bases aligning to TRBD1. The V and J ends lost 5 bases and 4 bases, in that order; junction bases with no gene match: 3. Germline V gene lookup returns CDR1 SGHTA and CDR2 FQGTGA. CDR3 size: 13 residues.

The V gene is TRBV5-1, the J gene TRBJ2-2; D might be TRBD2 (5 bases). V lost 0 bases, J lost 3 bases, and 9 bases lay in between. Germline V gives CDR1 SGHRS, CDR2 YFSETQ. The CDR3 is 15 residues long. CDR3 DNA: TGCGCCAGCAGCTTGGGAGACTACGACACCGGGGAGCTGTTTTTT. It codes for CASSLGDYDTGELFF.